This TCR beta chain was identified during a study of beta chain features in type 1 diabetes. Study background: Sorted cells numbering 95 million to 110 million were examined across all samples.

Expressed TCRB transcripts were sequenced because the entire RNA isolate underwent reverse transcription. TCRdb's copy holds only in-frame clones and misses some; the assay was immunoSEQ multiplex PCR. The sample carries about 180,000 clones, over 6% recorded once. Whole-study findings and limits: Moderately but significantly shorter TCRB CDR3s were found in Type 1 diabetes patients in all four CD4+ subsets. Patients and controls would be equally affected if PCR favored shorter templates.

Comments on this clone: What it recognizes is unknown.

V was clipped by 6 bases and J by 2 bases, with 10 bases between them. CDR3 size: 13 residues. Germline V gene data show CDR1 as MNHEY and CDR2 as SVGAGI. The rearrangement uses TRBV6-5 and TRBJ2-5, with D possibly being TRBD2 (5 bases). The clonotype comes from a man aged 18 to 30 with type 1 diabetes. The sample consisted of central memory CD4+ T cells from blood. CDR3 nucleotide sequence: TGTGCCAGCAGGCGGACTTTACAAGAGACCCAGTACTTC. Its translation: CASRRTLQETQYF.